The 27 T cell receptor beta chains reported below all come from one sample, sequenced in a study of identical twins (dated by TCRdb to 2016 to 2017). The receptor library was made with 5' RACE. Instrument used: Illumina HiSeq 2000. Using fastp at Q25 and MiXCR, TCRdb reprocessed the public reads and kept productive beta chains. CDR3 protein duplicates are merged, each entry listing the most common genes and DNA. Recorded for this sample are a few hundred thousand distinct CDR3 sequences; about 9% of them occurred a single time. About 3% of the sample is in the top ten clones. The data also belong to a second study, concerning yellow fever vaccine responses in identical twins.

The sample consisted of CD8+ T cells sorted from blood. These receptors were taken from a woman younger than 35 in good health.

In this sample, this clonotype turned up a few times. The chain is built from TRBV12-3 or TRBV12-4 and TRBJ1-4, with no clear D. The CDR3 runs to 12 residues. The ends were cut back, 2 bases at V and 6 bases at J, with 4 bases in the middle. CDR3 nucleotides: TGTGCCAGCAGTTTATATGATGAAAAACTGTTTTTT. It specifies CASSLYDEKLFF.

This clonotype was picked up many times. The rearrangement uses TRBV15 and TRBJ2-2; D ambiguous. This CDR3 has 14 residues. Germline CDR1 is LNHNV and CDR2 is YYDKDF (reference sequence). Deletions cut 5 bases from V and 3 bases from J, with 10 bases between. The CDR3 here is CATSPAVDTGELFF. CDR3 DNA: TGTGCCACCAGCCCAGCAGTGGACACCGGGGAGCTGTTTTTT.

This clonotype was picked up a small number of times. This chain joins TRBV20-1 and TRBJ2-1; 8 bases align to TRBD2. V gave up 6 bases and J gave up 3 bases; unmatched junction bases: 7. The CDR3 consists of 14 residues. The germline V gene encodes CDR1 DFQATT and CDR2 SNEGSKA (reference sequence). Here the CDR3 reads CSAPGTRFYNEQFF. CDR3 nucleotide sequence: TGCAGTGCCCCCGGGACTAGATTCTACAATGAGCAGTTCTTC.

A few counts support this clonotype. The rearrangement joins TRBV2 to TRBJ1-2, with D unclear. The CDR3 has 17 amino acids. In germline, CDR1 is SNHLY, CDR2 FYNNEI. Between the trimmed V and J ends, which lost 1 base and 6 bases, there was a span of 21 bases. The CDR3 bases are TGTGCCAGCAGTGAAGGTCGATCAAGTATAAGGGTAGATGGCTACACCTTC. Its translation: CASSEGRSSIRVDGYTF.

The chain has TRBV10-1 and TRBJ2-7; D is possibly TRBD2 (5 bases). Trimming cost V 1 base and J 6 bases, with 16 bases left between them. The CDR3 contains 15 residues. Germline V gene data show CDR1 as WNHNN and CDR2 as SYGVQD (reference sequence). CDR3 DNA sequence: TGCGCCAGCAGTGAGTTATCGACTACACCCCTCGAGCAGTACTTC. Translation: CASSELSTTPLEQYF.

This clonotype was recorded a few times. The V call is TRBV4-2, the J call TRBJ1-6; the D gene is possibly TRBD1 (6 bases). The germline gives CDR1 LGHNA, CDR2 YNFKEQ. The CDR3 totals 15 residues. Between the trimmed V and J ends, which lost 5 bases and 10 bases, there was a span of 18 bases. The CDR3 is CASSYEQGMESPLHF. The CDR3 DNA is TGTGCCAGCAGCTATGAACAGGGTATGGAATCACCCCTCCACTTT.

This clonotype showed up many times. The chain carries TRBV20-1 and TRBJ2-1, with D maybe TRBD1 (5 bases). Germline V gene data show CDR1 as DFQATT and CDR2 as SNEGSKA (reference sequence). The V end lost 8 bases, the J end lost 4 bases, and 21 bases lay between the germline ends. The length of the CDR3 is 15 residues. As DNA, the CDR3 is TGCAGTACGAACGCCAAACTAACAGGTTACAATGAGCAGTTCTTC. Protein product: CSTNAKLTGYNEQFF.

The chain recombines TRBV27 with TRBJ2-7; tentative D call: TRBD1 (6 bases). Germline V gene data show CDR1 as MNHEY and CDR2 as SMNVEV (reference sequence). The CDR3 is made up of 14 amino acids. Trimming left V 3 bases short and J 7 bases short, with 16 bases between. The CDR3 coding sequence is TGTGCCAGCAGTTTGGGGGCCGTGTTTTTTGAGCAGTACTTC. It is translated as CASSLGAVFFEQYF.

This chain uses TRBV29-1 with TRBJ2-3; 8 bases map to TRBD2. Germline loops: CDR1 SQVTM, CDR2 ANQGSEA. The CDR3 covers 19 residues. V was pared by 7 bases and J by 9 bases, with 30 bases of the junction left unmatched. In nucleotides, the CDR3 is TGCAGCGGGATCGCCGGGGGGGAGGAGGACCCCTCCGAATTTAACACGCAGTATTTT. Its translation: CSGIAGGEEDPSEFNTQYF.

In its sample, this clonotype was seen many times. Written as DNA, the CDR3 is TGCAGCGTTGAAGATCGGGTACTAGCGGGGGCTCCGGGGGTGGATGAGCAGTTCTTC. It is translated as CSVEDRVLAGAPGVDEQFF. V is TRBV29-1 and J is TRBJ2-1; 11 positions match TRBD2. Germline V gene lookup returns CDR1 SQVTM and CDR2 ANQGSEA. The CDR3 runs to 19 residues. The V gene end was trimmed by 0 bases and the J gene end by 8 bases; junction bases not matched to a gene: 18.

This clonotype was detected only a few times. This rearrangement joins TRBV12-3 or TRBV12-4 to TRBJ2-7, with 10 bases matching TRBD2. The CDR3 totals 16 residues. With 7 bases clipped from V and 0 bases from J, the junction kept 9 bases outside the gene matches. The CDR3: CASMGLAGESSYEQYF. The CDR3 nucleotides are TGTGCCAGCATGGGGCTAGCGGGGGAGAGCTCCTACGAGCAGTACTTC.

The chain is built from TRBV12-3 or TRBV12-4 and TRBJ2-1; D remains unclear. The CDR3 has 14 residues. The V end lost 9 bases, the J end lost 3 bases, and 15 bases lay between the germline ends. The CDR3 loop reads CARSPGPIYNEQFF. DNA for the CDR3: TGTGCCAGGAGCCCCGGGCCTATCTACAATGAGCAGTTCTTC.

This clonotype was detected ten times or more. This sequence joins TRBV5-1 and TRBJ2-3; TRBD2 matches 8 bases. The CDR3 covers 15 residues. Trimming cost V 2 bases and J 3 bases; bases outside gene matches: 5. From germline, CDR1 is SGHRS and CDR2 YFSETQ. The CDR3 nucleotides are TGCGCCAGCAGCTTCATAGCGGGGTTGACAGATACGCAGTATTTT. It translates to CASSFIAGLTDTQYF.

At least ten counts were recorded for this clonotype. The chain recombines TRBV21-1 with TRBJ2-7; the table's D call TRBD2 went unverified against the DNA. TRBV21-1 constitutes a pseudogene. CDR3 length: 19 residues. The CDR3 DNA sequence: TGTGCCAGCAGCAAGGAGGACGGGGGTAGCGGGAGTAGTAGGTACGAGCAGTACTTC. This sequence encodes CASSKEDGGSGSSRYEQYF.

Ten or more counts support this clonotype. Germline is not matched at one junction end, which may reflect a read error. The chain couples TRBV5-1 to TRBJ2-7; TRBD1 agrees at 8 bases. The CDR3 has 14 amino acids. Germline V gene sequence: CDR1 SGHRS, CDR2 YFSETQ. The CDR3 DNA is TGTGCCAGCAGTTTGGGGGACAGGAGCTACGAGCAGTACTTC. It specifies CASSLGDRSYEQYF. The entire variable domain, with the rest obtained from reference TRBV5-1 and TRBJ2-7, is as follows: KAGVTQTPRYLIKTRGQQVTLSCSPISGHRSVSWYQQTPGQGLQFLFEYFSETQRNKGNFPGRFSGRQFSNSRSEMNVSTLELGDSALYLCASSLGDRSYEQYFGPGTRLTVT.

This rearrangement joins TRBV12-3 or TRBV12-4 to TRBJ2-1; D is perhaps TRBD1 (6 bases). This CDR3 comprises 14 residues. V lost 1 base and J lost 5, with 9 bases in between. This chain's CDR3 is CASSLGGLHNEQFF. In DNA form, the CDR3 reads TGTGCCAGCAGTTTAGGGGGGCTTCACAATGAGCAGTTCTTC.

This clonotype was observed a handful of times. V is TRBV2 and J is TRBJ2-5; D call uncertain. V lost 7 bases to trimming and J lost 0 bases, with 9 bases between them. Germline V gene data show CDR1 as SNHLY and CDR2 as FYNNEI. The CDR3 runs 13 residues. In DNA form, the CDR3 reads TGTGCCAGCACCAAACAAAACCAAGAGACCCAGTACTTC. Translated, it gives CASTKQNQETQYF.

In this sample, this clonotype turned up many times. V gene TRBV5-6 combines with J gene TRBJ2-5, with 8 nucleotides matching TRBD1. Germline-derived CDR1 and CDR2 are SGHDT and YYEEEE. The CDR3 is 14 residues long. Trimming at V came to 2 bases and at J to 5 bases, leaving 5 bases not matched to a gene. The CDR3 DNA is TGTGCCAGCAGCTTCCAGGGGGCTCCGGAGACCCAGTACTTC. It translates to CASSFQGAPETQYF. Drawing the rest from reference TRBV5-6 and TRBJ2-5, the complete variable domain is DAGVTQSPTHLIKTRGQQVTLRCSPKSGHDTVSWYQQALGQGPQFIFQYYEEEERQRGNFPDRFSGHQFPNYSSELNVNALLLGDSALYLCASSFQGAPETQYFGPGTRLLVL.

The J gene is TRBJ2-7, the V gene TRBV3-1, with TRBD2 matching over 11 bases. The CDR3 length is 17 residues. Germline V gene lookup returns CDR1 LGHDT and CDR2 YNNKEL (reference sequence). J gave up 6 bases and V 0 bases, and 10 bases lay outside the gene matches. This chain's CDR3 is CASSQDPLAGGRGEQYF. CDR3 sequence (DNA): TGTGCCAGCAGCCAAGATCCCCTAGCGGGAGGCCGGGGCGAGCAGTACTTC.

J is TRBJ2-5 and V is TRBV2; no clear D gene. The CDR3 has 11 residues. Germline V gene sequence: CDR1 SNHLY, CDR2 FYNNEI. Trimming cost V 8 bases and J 4 bases, with 8 bases left between them. CDR3 sequence (DNA): TGTGCCAGCTTTGCTGGAGAGACCCAGTACTTC. It codes for CASFAGETQYF.

The rearrangement uses TRBV20-1 and TRBJ2-7; D is possibly TRBD2 (5 bases). V was clipped by 6 bases and J by 6 bases, with 27 bases between them. The CDR3 consists of 16 residues. Per germline, CDR1 DFQATT and CDR2 SNEGSKA (reference sequence). CDR3 bases: TGCAGTGCCTACGATCTTGGCTTCGGGATCGTTGGCGAGCAGTACTTC. The encoded protein is CSAYDLGFGIVGEQYF.

V is TRBV4-3 and J is TRBJ2-7; TRBD2 might be the D (6 bases). Germline assignment: CDR1 LGHNA and CDR2 YSLEER. The CDR3 runs 14 residues. V was clipped by 3 bases and J by 2 bases, with 11 bases between them. The chain's CDR3 is CASSQGTAAYEQYF. CDR3 bases: TGCGCCAGCAGCCAGGGGACTGCCGCCTACGAGCAGTACTTC.

To note about this clonotype: A much more abundant neighbour one base away suggests this may be a read error. The gene calls are TRBV28 and TRBJ2-5; 9 nucleotides match TRBD1. This CDR3 has 14 amino acids. CDR1 MDHEN and CDR2 SYDVKM come from the germline V gene. V dropped 6 bases and J dropped 4; count of bases not matched to a gene: 6. This chain's CDR3 is CASSITGGGETQYF. DNA for the CDR3: TGTGCCAGCAGCATTACAGGGGGCGGAGAGACCCAGTACTTC.

This clonotype has more than one count but fewer than ten. The V and J genes are TRBV11-2 and TRBJ2-7; 7 bases match TRBD1. Losses at the gene ends were 8 bases for V and 2 bases for J; bases not matched to a gene: 9. This CDR3 is 14 amino acids long. Germline V gene lookup returns CDR1 SGHAT and CDR2 FQNNGV. The CDR3 coding sequence is TGTGCCAGCCTGGCAGTCAGGGGGACCTACGAGCAGTACTTC. Amino acids: CASLAVRGTYEQYF. Using reference TRBV11-2 and TRBJ2-7 for the parts outside the CDR3, the full variable domain is EAGVAQSPRYKIIEKRQSVAFWCNPISGHATLYWYQQILGQGPKLLIQFQNNGVVDDSQLPKDRFSAERLKGVDSTLKIQPAKLEDSAVYLCASLAVRGTYEQYFGPGTRLTVT.

This clonotype turned up a few times. This chain uses TRBV7-6 with TRBJ2-7; 7 bases align to TRBD1. Germline assignment: CDR1 SGHVS and CDR2 FNYEAQ. V dropped 4 bases and J dropped 7; count of bases not matched to a gene: 13. This CDR3 contains 15 residues. The CDR3 DNA reads TGTGCCAGCAGCTCCTCCGTAGACAGGGAAGATGAGCAGTACTTC. Protein: CASSSSVDREDEQYF. The full variable domain, in which reference TRBV7-6 and TRBJ2-7 provide the parts outside the CDR3, is GAGVSQSPRYKVTKRGQDVALRCDPISGHVSLYWYRQALGQGPEFLTYFNYEAQQDKSGLPNDRFSAERPEGSISTLTIQRTEQRDSAMYRCASSSSVDREDEQYFGPGTRLTVT.

The V and J genes are TRBV9 and TRBJ2-3; TRBD2 is a possible D gene (6 bases). The CDR3 loop spans 18 amino acids. Deletions cut 3 bases from V and 6 bases from J, with 26 bases between. Germline CDR1 is SGDLS and CDR2 is YYNGEE. The CDR3 coding sequence is TGTGCCAGCAGCGCGTACCCCCACCCGGGACTGAATCTTGATACGCAGTATTTT. Translating gives CASSAYPHPGLNLDTQYF.

This clonotype appeared a few times. At one boundary the junction diverges from the germline segment, which might be a read error. The chain recombines TRBV7-7 with TRBJ2-1; D is perhaps TRBD1 (6 bases). The germline V gene has CDR1 SSHAT and CDR2 FNYEAQ (reference sequence). The length of the CDR3 is 16 residues. The DNA of the CDR3 is TGTGCTAGCAGCTTAGGAGAGACAGGTCTTCACAATGAGCAGTTCTTC. Translated: CASSLGETGLHNEQFF.